The 30 T cell receptor beta chains presented below share a single source sample, sequenced in a study of cytomegalovirus exposure and HLA in healthy donors (dated 2017 in TCRdb). The method behind the library was the immunoSEQ multiplex PCR assay. The multiplex PCR relied on a mix of 60 forward primers for TCR Vbeta segments and 13 reverse primers for TCR Jbeta segments. TCRdb re-hosts the immuneACCESS table, in-frame sequences only. Its copies lack some clones; in the studies checked, an unresolved V gene accounts for under half of them, and the cause for the rest is not known. For this sample there are some 170,000 clones; roughly 76% appear just once. The biggest ten clones account for roughly 4.4% of the sample. Sequencing input: PBMCs. Receptors were obtained from a woman between 18 and 30 years old in good health and CMV-seropositive.

This CDR3 is CASSEVVGGEQYF. The DNA for the CDR3 is TGTGCCAGCAGCGAGGTGGTCGGGGGCGAGCAGTACTTC. The chain employs TRBV7-3 and TRBJ2-7; D may be TRBD2 (6 bases). Per germline, CDR1 SGHTA and CDR2 FQGTGA. The CDR3 has 13 amino acids. Trimming removed 5 bases at V and 6 bases at J, with 14 bases between. The whole variable domain, filled in from reference TRBV7-3 and TRBJ2-7, reads GAGVSQTPSNKVTEKGKYVELRCDPISGHTALYWYRQSLGQGPEFLIYFQGTGAADDSGLPNDRFFAVRPEGSVSTLKIQRTERGDSAVYLCASSEVVGGEQYFGPGTRLTVT.

CDR3 sequence reads: CASSPLPRQAQGASYEQYF. The DNA for the CDR3 is TGTGCCAGCAGCCCCCTGCCAAGACAGGCACAGGGAGCCTCCTACGAGCAGTACTTC. The chain has TRBV11-2 and TRBJ2-7, with D perhaps TRBD1 (6 bases). Germline loops: CDR1 SGHAT, CDR2 FQNNGV. This CDR3 is 19 amino acids long. V was trimmed by 5 bases and J by 0 bases, leaving 26 bases between them.

The chain is built from TRBV19 and TRBJ1-5, with TRBD1 matching 7 bases. The CDR3 has 13 residues. V was pared by 9 bases and J by 5 bases, with 7 bases of the junction left unmatched. Germline V lookup: CDR1 LNHDA, CDR2 SQIVND (reference sequence). In DNA form, the CDR3 reads TGTGCCAGCCGAACAGACAGGGATCAGCCCCAGCATTTT. Its translation: CASRTDRDQPQHF.

V and J are TRBV6-5 and TRBJ1-4; D not resolved. V lost 10 bases and J 10 bases, leaving 16 bases between the germline ends. The CDR3 has 12 amino acids. Germline V gene lookup returns CDR1 MNHEY and CDR2 SVGAGI. The CDR3 region is CATTSRGGKLFF. DNA of the CDR3: TGTGCCACTACCTCGAGAGGAGGAAAACTGTTTTTT.

The chain recombines TRBV6-6 with TRBJ1-5; possible D gene TRBD1, 5 bases. CDR1 is MNHNY and CDR2 is SVGAGI in the germline V gene (reference sequence). The CDR3 runs 14 residues. V dropped 7 bases and J dropped 0 bases, with 10 bases sitting between them. The CDR3 coding sequence is TGTGCCAGCAAACTACAGGTTAGCAATCAGCCCCAGCATTTT. Its protein is CASKLQVSNQPQHF.

V is TRBV23-1 and J is TRBJ1-4; D remains unclear. TRBV23-1 is labeled an ORF, and its function is uncertain. Deletions cut 3 bases from V and 0 bases from J, with 8 bases between. The CDR3 spans 15 residues. The CDR3 DNA reads as TGCGCCAGCAGTCAGGGCTTTGCAACTAATGAAAAACTGTTTTTT. Its protein product is CASSQGFATNEKLFF.

The chain combines TRBV2 with TRBJ1-2; D might be TRBD1 (5 bases). CDR1 and CDR2 (germline): SNHLY, FYNNEI. CDR3 length equals 13 residues. Trimming stripped 2 bases from V and 8 bases from J, with 12 bases between. CDR3 loop: CASSEITSGGYTF. DNA for the CDR3: TGTGCCAGCAGTGAAATAACTTCAGGGGGCTACACCTTC.

In this sample, this clone turned up once. The chain has TRBV29-1 and TRBJ2-1, with a weak D call TRBD2 (6 bases). CDR1 SQVTM and CDR2 ANQGSEA come from the germline V gene. CDR3 length: 14 amino acids. Trimming shortened V by 5 bases and J by 3 bases, and 14 bases separated the two germline ends. The CDR3 here is CSVSRDGGYNEQFF. CDR3 nucleotides: TGCAGCGTTTCGCGGGACGGGGGCTACAATGAGCAGTTCTTC.

CDR3 loop: CASRTGYQETQYF. Written as DNA, the CDR3 is TGTGCCAGCAGGACAGGGTACCAAGAGACCCAGTACTTC. The rearrangement links TRBV6-5 to TRBJ2-5; the match to TRBD1 covers 7 bases. Germline V gene lookup returns CDR1 MNHEY and CDR2 SVGAGI. The CDR3 extends over 13 amino acids. Losses at the gene ends were 6 bases for V and 0 bases for J; bases not matched to a gene: 1.

This chain uses TRBV28 with TRBJ2-1; 10 nucleotides match TRBD1. Looked up from germline, CDR1 is MDHEN and CDR2 is SYDVKM. The CDR3 consists of 16 residues. V dropped 6 bases and J dropped 4; count of bases not matched to a gene: 9. In nucleotides, the CDR3 is TGTGCCAGCAGATCACCGGGACAGGGGTCGTACAATGAGCAGTTCTTC. Encoded protein: CASRSPGQGSYNEQFF.

The CDR3: CASSFLPGSRGPTNEKLFF. CDR3 DNA: TGTGCCAGCAGCTTTCTTCCGGGTTCCAGGGGGCCAACTAATGAAAAACTGTTTTTT. The V and J genes are TRBV7-9 and TRBJ1-4; 8 bases line up with TRBD1. V gave up 3 bases and J gave up 0 bases; unmatched junction bases: 12. Germline CDR1 SEHNR, CDR2 FQNEAQ (reference sequence). CDR3 length: 19 amino acids.

This clone was seen only a few times. Within the sample, other DNA sequences also encode this same CDR3. V is TRBV2 and J is TRBJ1-6, with 10 nucleotides matching TRBD1. From germline, CDR1 is SNHLY and CDR2 FYNNEI. The CDR3 length is 14 residues. The V segment lost 6 bases and the J segment 10 bases; nucleotides outside the gene matches: 6. The chain's CDR3 is CASSRDRGGSPLHF. In DNA, the CDR3 is TGTGCCAGCAGCCGGGACAGGGGCGGCTCACCCCTCCACTTT.

The chain employs TRBV4-1 and TRBJ1-4; weak D call: TRBD1 (6 bases). The CDR3 runs to 15 residues. Trimming shortened V by 6 bases and J by 5 bases, and 16 bases separated the two germline ends. Germline CDR1 is MGHRA and CDR2 is YSYEKL. The CDR3 nucleotides are TGCGCCAGCAGGGCTCCGGGACAAAGAAATGAAAAACTGTTTTTT. Residues: CASRAPGQRNEKLFF.

The chain employs TRBV6-5 and TRBJ1-2; 8 nucleotides agree with TRBD1. Germline CDR1 is MNHEY and CDR2 is SVGAGI. The trim removed 6 bases at V and 6 bases at J, leaving 6 bases unmatched. The CDR3 loop spans 13 amino acids. The CDR3 reads CASSRQGFHGYTF. The CDR3 nucleotides read TGTGCCAGCAGCCGACAGGGGTTCCATGGCTACACCTTC.

V is TRBV7-2 and J is TRBJ1-4, with a weak D call TRBD1 (5 bases). CDR3 length equals 13 residues. Trimming cost V 3 bases and J 6 bases, with 8 bases left between them. Germline V gene sequence: CDR1 SGHTA, CDR2 FQGNSA. The CDR3 protein is CASSLTVYEKLFF. DNA for the CDR3: TGTGCCAGCAGCTTGACAGTTTATGAAAAACTGTTTTTT.

The chain joins TRBV30 to TRBJ2-2; possible D gene TRBD2, 7 bases. Trimming took 0 bases from V and 3 from J, leaving 26 bases between them. Germline assignment: CDR1 GTSNPN and CDR2 SVGIG (reference sequence). This CDR3 has 20 amino acids. The CDR3 coding sequence is TGTGCCTGGAGTGTACCTAGGGCCAGTGTCGGGGGGCCCCACACCGGGGAGCTGTTTTTT. Amino acids: CAWSVPRASVGGPHTGELFF.

J is TRBJ1-5 and V is TRBV2; maybe TRBD1 (5 bases). The CDR3 is made up of 14 amino acids. Per the germline V gene, CDR1 is SNHLY and CDR2 is FYNNEI. The V end was cut by 2 bases, the J end by 2 bases, with 7 bases between. The CDR3 DNA reads as TGTGCCAGCAGTGAAATCAGGGGCAATCAGCCCCAGCATTTT. Its translation is CASSEIRGNQPQHF.

This clone occurred once. CDR3 DNA sequence: TGTGCCAGCAGCTATTTGACAGGTCACCAAGAGACCCAGTACTTC. This encodes CASSYLTGHQETQYF. The V call is TRBV5-6, the J call TRBJ2-5; TRBD1 is a possible D gene (6 bases). V lost 3 bases and J lost 0, with 12 bases in between. Germline V CDR1 and CDR2: SGHDT, YYEEEE. The CDR3 is made up of 15 amino acids.

The chain carries TRBV5-3 and TRBJ1-1; D is undetermined. TRBV5-3 carries the ORF label, with uncertain function. V gave up 2 bases and J gave up 1 base, with 12 bases separating them. This CDR3 region has 15 residues. The CDR3 protein is CARSFRSMKNTEAFF. The CDR3 nucleotides are TGTGCCAGAAGCTTTAGGAGTATGAAGAACACTGAAGCTTTCTTT.

The chain couples TRBV19 to TRBJ2-7; D may be TRBD1 (5 bases). CDR3 length equals 14 residues. From germline, CDR1 is LNHDA and CDR2 SQIVND (reference sequence). Trimming removed 4 bases at V and 0 bases at J, with 10 bases between. Here the CDR3 reads CASSTPGISYEQYF. For the CDR3, the DNA is TGTGCCAGTAGTACGCCAGGGATCTCCTACGAGCAGTACTTC.

V and J are TRBV5-6 and TRBJ1-6; D not certain. V lost 4 bases and J lost 8, with 16 bases in between. The germline V gene encodes CDR1 SGHDT and CDR2 YYEEEE. The CDR3 has 15 residues. CDR3 loop: CASSKQTGVDSPLHF. The CDR3, as DNA: TGTGCCAGCAGCAAACAAACCGGGGTCGATTCACCCCTCCACTTT.

The genes are TRBV7-2 and TRBJ2-1; D remains ambiguous. The length of the CDR3 is 13 residues. V was shortened by 0 bases and J by 3 bases, with 3 bases between the two germline ends. Germline CDR1 SGHTA, CDR2 FQGNSA. CDR3 protein: CASSLASYNEQFF. The CDR3 DNA is TGTGCCAGCAGCTTAGCTAGCTACAATGAGCAGTTCTTC.

CDR3 bases: TGTGCCTGGAGTGTCCCAATAGGGGGTTGGTTCACAGATACGCAGTATTTT. It encodes CAWSVPIGGWFTDTQYF. The chain recombines TRBV30 with TRBJ2-3, with a weak D call TRBD1 (6 bases). The CDR3 is 17 amino acids. The V end lost 0 bases, the J end lost 2 bases, and 18 bases lay between the germline ends. Per germline, CDR1 GTSNPN and CDR2 SVGIG (reference sequence).

V usage is TRBV7-9 and J usage is TRBJ2-1; TRBD1 matches at 8 bases. V dropped 6 bases and J dropped 9; count of bases not matched to a gene: 10. The germline gives CDR1 SEHNR, CDR2 FQNEAQ (reference sequence). The CDR3 runs to 14 residues. The CDR3 protein is CASRPDRGWSEQFF. The CDR3 DNA sequence: TGTGCCAGCAGACCCGACAGGGGTTGGAGTGAGCAGTTCTTC.

The gene calls are TRBV13 and TRBJ1-6; D gene unclear. V lost 2 bases, J lost 10 bases, and 6 bases lay in between. The CDR3 length is 12 residues. Germline-derived CDR1 and CDR2 are PRHDT and FYEKMQ (reference sequence). DNA of the CDR3: TGTGCCAGCAGCTTACAGCGATCACCCCTCCACTTT. Amino acids: CASSLQRSPLHF.

This clone was found a few times. The chain joins TRBV5-1 to TRBJ1-1, with a weak D call TRBD1 (6 bases). Germline assignment: CDR1 SGHRS and CDR2 YFSETQ. This CDR3 region has 15 residues. V lost 1 base to trimming and J lost 6 bases, with 16 bases between them. In nucleotides, the CDR3 is TGCGCCAGCAGCTTGATATCTACAGGGAAGGCTGAAGCTTTCTTT. This translates into CASSLISTGKAEAFF.

The gene calls are TRBV18 and TRBJ2-5; D may be TRBD1 (6 bases). With 4 bases removed from V and 4 bases from J, the gap between germline ends came to 10 bases. Germline V lookup: CDR1 KGHSH, CDR2 LQKENI. The CDR3 loop spans 13 amino acids. The CDR3 coding sequence is TGTGCCAGCTCACGACTGGACAGAGAGACCCAGTACTTC. Its protein is CASSRLDRETQYF.

The rearrangement uses TRBV6-1 and TRBJ2-7, with D maybe TRBD1 (5 bases). CDR3 length equals 14 residues. Trimming shortened V by 3 bases and J by 5 bases, and 14 bases separated the two germline ends. From germline, CDR1 is MNHNS and CDR2 SASEGT. The CDR3 is CASSDHHQQDEQYF. The DNA of the CDR3 is TGTGCCAGCAGTGACCACCACCAACAGGACGAGCAGTACTTC.

This rearrangement joins TRBV6-5 to TRBJ2-7; a weak D match, TRBD1 (5 bases). From germline, CDR1 is MNHEY and CDR2 SVGAGI. The CDR3 covers 15 residues. Trimming removed 2 bases from V and 0 bases from J, with 11 bases in between. CDR3 sequence (DNA): TGTGCCAGCAGTTACACAGGTTCCAGCTCCTACGAGCAGTACTTC. It yields the protein CASSYTGSSSYEQYF.

This chain uses TRBV11-2 with TRBJ2-7; 7 nucleotides agree with TRBD1. V shed 0 bases, J shed 1 base, and the junction held 0 bases outside the gene matches. The CDR3 runs 14 residues. Germline assignment: CDR1 SGHAT and CDR2 FQNNGV. The CDR3 region has the DNA TGTGCCAGCAGCTTAGAGACAGGGTCCTACGAGCAGTACTTC. This sequence encodes CASSLETGSYEQYF.